Below are 28 T cell receptor beta chains sequenced from a single sample in a study of cytomegalovirus exposure and HLA in healthy donors. It was with 60 Vbeta and 13 Jbeta primers that the PCR ran. The repertoire was sequenced with immunoSEQ multiplex PCR; TCRdb's copy has only in-frame clones and lacks some. The repertoire holds roughly 99,000 clones, with more than 65% as singletons. Sequenced sample: PBMCs. These receptors originate from a man aged 25 to 45 in good health and CMV-seronegative.

The chain combines TRBV6-5 with TRBJ2-7, with D tentatively TRBD2 (7 bases). V dropped 2 bases and J dropped 5 bases, with 16 bases sitting between them. Germline CDR1 is MNHEY and CDR2 is SVGAGI. The CDR3 has 15 amino acids. DNA for the CDR3: TGTGCCAGCAGTTACAGGGGGGGGGCTTGGGACGAGCAGTACTTC. It yields the protein CASSYRGGAWDEQYF.

The chain has TRBV15 and TRBJ1-5; TRBD1 aligns across 10 bases. The CDR3 contains 15 residues. The germline V gene has CDR1 LNHNV and CDR2 YYDKDF (reference sequence). J lost 6 bases, V lost 4 bases, and 6 bases had no gene match. The DNA for the CDR3 is TGTGCCACCAGCAATCAGACAGGGGGCTTTCAGCCCCAGCATTTT. Protein: CATSNQTGGFQPQHF.

The genes are TRBV7-9 and TRBJ2-7; 10 positions match TRBD2. Germline values: CDR1 SEHNR, CDR2 FQNEAQ (reference sequence). V was clipped by 2 bases and J by 0 bases; unmatched bases: 4. There are 16 residues in the CDR3. The CDR3 is CASSLLAGVSSYEQYF. For the CDR3, the DNA is TGTGCCAGCAGCTTACTAGCGGGAGTTAGCTCCTACGAGCAGTACTTC.

This chain uses TRBV7-2 with TRBJ1-1, with a tentative D call TRBD1 (6 bases). V dropped 7 bases and J dropped 4 bases, with 19 bases sitting between them. The CDR3 extends over 15 amino acids. Per the germline V gene, CDR1 is SGHTA and CDR2 is FQGNSA. The CDR3 is CASTRRGRGGTEAFF. CDR3 nucleotide sequence: TGTGCCAGCACCCGCCGGGGGCGGGGGGGCACTGAAGCTTTCTTT.

The rearrangement links TRBV13 to TRBJ1-1; maybe TRBD1 (5 bases). The CDR3 has 14 amino acids. The germline V gene encodes CDR1 PRHDT and CDR2 FYEKMQ (reference sequence). Trimming cost V 3 bases and J 1 base, with 9 bases left between them. The CDR3 reads CASSLPGENTEAFF. In nucleotides, the CDR3 is TGTGCCAGCAGCTTGCCGGGGGAGAACACTGAAGCTTTCTTT.

The rearrangement uses TRBV6-5 and TRBJ1-5; D is unresolved. Between the trimmed V and J ends, which lost 6 bases and 2 bases, there was a span of 14 bases. This CDR3 is built from 15 residues. Germline CDR1 reads MNHEY; CDR2 reads SVGAGI. CDR3 nucleotides: TGTGCCAGCAGCCCCGCGGGCATTGGCAATCAGCCCCAGCATTTT. Its protein product is CASSPAGIGNQPQHF.

In the case of this clone: Germline is not matched at one junction end, which may reflect a read error. The gene calls are TRBV7-7 and TRBJ2-5, with 9 bases lining up with TRBD2. CDR3 length: 15 residues. Per the germline V gene, CDR1 is SSHAT and CDR2 is FNYEAQ (reference sequence). CDR3 region: CASSKAGGRPETQYF. CDR3 bases: TGTGCTAGCAGCAAAGCGGGGGGCCGGCCGGAGACCCAGTACTTC.

The rearrangement joins TRBV19 to TRBJ2-7, with TRBD1 identical over 10 bases. J gave up 2 bases and V 6 bases, and 4 bases lay outside the gene matches. Germline V gene data show CDR1 as LNHDA and CDR2 as SQIVND (reference sequence). The length of the CDR3 is 14 residues. CDR3 in DNA: TGTGCCAGTAGCGGGACAGGGGTACCCTACGAGCAGTACTTC. Its translation is CASSGTGVPYEQYF.

The chain has TRBV9 and TRBJ2-1, with 7 bases identical to TRBD1. This CDR3 is built from 11 residues. V shed 2 bases and J 11 bases; nucleotides not matched to a gene: 1. Per the germline V gene, CDR1 is SGDLS and CDR2 is YYNGEE. Here the CDR3 reads CASSVRGQQFF. CDR3 in DNA: TGTGCCAGCAGCGTGAGGGGGCAGCAGTTCTTC.

The rearrangement uses TRBV2 and TRBJ2-1; the match to TRBD2 covers 10 bases. The length of the CDR3 is 13 residues. With 7 bases clipped from V and 8 bases from J, the junction kept 5 bases outside the gene matches. Germline V CDR1 and CDR2: SNHLY, FYNNEI. The CDR3 protein is CASKASGSYEQFF. The CDR3 DNA follows: TGTGCCAGCAAGGCTAGCGGGAGCTATGAGCAGTTCTTC. The full variable domain, in which reference TRBV2 and TRBJ2-1 provide the parts outside the CDR3, is EPEVTQTPSHQVTQMGQEVILRCVPISNHLYFYWYRQILGQKVEFLVSFYNNEISEKSEIFDDQFSVERPDGSNFTLKIRSTKLEDSAMYFCASKASGSYEQFFGPGTRLTVL.

This chain connects TRBV10-1 to TRBJ1-1; 9 bases match TRBD1. The CDR3 is 13 amino acids. Germline CDR1 is WNHNN and CDR2 is SYGVQD (reference sequence). After removal of 2 bases from V and 5 bases from J, the junction contained 0 bases not matched to a gene. The CDR3 sequence is CASSEGTGTEAFF. For the CDR3, the DNA is TGCGCCAGCAGTGAGGGGACAGGGACTGAAGCTTTCTTT.

On this clone: A junction end diverges from the germline sequence, so it may reflect a read error. Here the CDR3 DNA reads TGTTCCAGCAGCCCCGAGAGGTCACCCCTCCACTTT. This gives the protein CSSSPERSPLHF. This chain connects TRBV7-9 to TRBJ1-6; D unresolved. The CDR3 contains 12 residues. CDR1 SEHNR and CDR2 FQNEAQ come from the germline V gene (reference sequence).

This clone has only one observation. This CDR3 is CASSLGHSGELFF. CDR3 DNA sequence: TGTGCCAGCAGCCTCGGACATTCCGGGGAGCTGTTTTTT. The chain links TRBV9 to TRBJ2-2; D is perhaps TRBD1 (5 bases). The CDR3 loop spans 13 amino acids. Between the trimmed V and J ends, which lost 4 bases and 6 bases, there was a span of 10 bases. CDR1 is SGDLS, CDR2 YYNGEE, per germline.

In the case of this clone: Other DNA sequences from this sample encode an identical CDR3 as well. V and J are TRBV6-1 and TRBJ2-5, with D possibly TRBD2 on 6 matching bases. Trimming left V 8 bases short and J 1 base short, with 14 bases between. Germline CDR1 and CDR2: MNHNS and SASEGT. The CDR3 spans 14 residues. CDR3 residues: CASRRLAVQETQYF. CDR3 nucleotide sequence: TGTGCCAGCCGCAGATTAGCGGTCCAAGAGACCCAGTACTTC.

DNA of the CDR3: TGTGCCAGCCGGGGGGCTGGGACTTTCTTT. This translates into CASRGAGTFF. The rearrangement uses TRBV28 and TRBJ1-1; the D gene is possibly TRBD1 (6 bases). The germline V gene has CDR1 MDHEN and CDR2 SYDVKM. The V gene lost 8 bases and the J gene lost 12 bases, with 13 bases spanning the gap. This CDR3 has 10 residues. The full variable domain, in which reference TRBV28 and TRBJ1-1 provide the parts outside the CDR3, is DVKVTQSSRYLVKRTGEKVFLECVQDMDHENMFWYRQDPGLGLRLIYFSYDVKMKEKGDIPEGYSVSREKKERFSLILESASTNQTSMYLCASRGAGTFFGQGTRLTVV.

This clone has a handful of counts. The chain uses TRBV10-3 and TRBJ2-2; D perhaps matches TRBD1 (5 bases). Trimming took 3 bases from V and 6 from J, leaving 5 bases between them. Germline assignment: CDR1 ENHRY and CDR2 SYGVKD. The CDR3 is 12 amino acids. The DNA of the CDR3 is TGTGCCATCAGTGACAGGGCCGGGGAGCTGTTTTTT. Translation gives CAISDRAGELFF.

The chain links TRBV11-2 to TRBJ2-7; 9 bases are a match to TRBD1. The CDR3 sequence is 15 residues long. V lost 5 bases to trimming and J lost 1 base; unmatched junction nucleotides: 6. Germline V gives CDR1 SGHAT, CDR2 FQNNGV. CDR3 nucleotide sequence: TGTGCCAGCAGCCTGGCGGACAGGGGTTCCTACGAGCAGTACTTC. Translating it yields CASSLADRGSYEQYF.

The V gene is TRBV25-1, the J gene TRBJ1-5, with 10 bases aligning to TRBD1. Germline CDR1 and CDR2: MGHDK and SYGVNS. J lost 6 bases, V lost 6 bases, and 8 bases had no gene match. The CDR3 has 15 amino acids. The CDR3 region has the DNA TGTGCCAGCAGCCGTGGGACAGGGGTCTCTCAGCCCCAGCATTTT. Its translation is CASSRGTGVSQPQHF.

The chain recombines TRBV28 with TRBJ2-7; possible D gene TRBD2, 6 bases. From germline, CDR1 is MDHEN and CDR2 SYDVKM. The ends were cut back, 4 bases at V and 9 bases at J, with 16 bases in the middle. CDR3 length: 13 residues. The CDR3 bases are TGTGCCAGCAGTTGGGGAGGAGGGATAGTGCAGTACTTC. It codes for CASSWGGGIVQYF.

This chain links TRBV6-5 with TRBJ2-7, with a tentative D call TRBD1 (5 bases). Germline CDR1 is MNHEY and CDR2 is SVGAGI. V was cut by 5 bases and J by 1 base, with 9 bases left in between. The CDR3 extends over 13 amino acids. The CDR3 reads CASSKTASYEQYF. In nucleotides, the CDR3 is TGTGCCAGCAGTAAGACAGCGTCCTACGAGCAGTACTTC.

The V call is TRBV4-2, the J call TRBJ1-2, with TRBD1 identical over 7 bases. CDR1 and CDR2 from the germline V gene are LGHNA and YNFKEQ. This CDR3 is built from 13 residues. With V trimmed by 0 bases and J by 6 bases, 1 base remained unmatched. CDR3 DNA: TGTGCCAGCAGCCAAGAAACAGGGGATGGCTACACCTTC. Translated, it gives CASSQETGDGYTF.

V gene TRBV14 combines with J gene TRBJ1-3; no reliable D call. The CDR3 totals 14 residues. Germline-derived CDR1 and CDR2 are SGHDN and FVKESK. Trimming left V 7 bases short and J 0 bases short, with 10 bases between. The CDR3, as DNA: TGTGCCAGCAACAATCGAGGCTCTGGAAACACCATATATTTT. Its translation is CASNNRGSGNTIYF. The variable domain in full, completed from reference TRBV14 and TRBJ1-3, reads EAGVTQFPSHSVIEKGQTVTLRCDPISGHDNLYWYRRVMGKEIKFLLHFVKESKQDESGMPNNRFLAERTGGTYSTLKVQPAELEDSGVYFCASNNRGSGNTIYFGEGSWLTVV.

This clone was detected once. The V call is TRBV5-6, the J call TRBJ1-1, with a weak D call TRBD1 (5 bases). Deletions cut 5 bases from V and 4 bases from J, with 15 bases between. Germline CDR1 SGHDT, CDR2 YYEEEE. This CDR3 has 14 amino acids. CDR3 amino acids: CASRLWGDGTEAFF. The CDR3 region has the DNA TGTGCCAGCAGGCTATGGGGGGATGGCACTGAAGCTTTCTTT.

The chain links TRBV10-3 to TRBJ1-2; the D gene is possibly TRBD1 (5 bases). The CDR3 runs 12 residues. V lost 4 bases, J lost 5 bases, and 8 bases lay in between. Germline V gives CDR1 ENHRY, CDR2 SYGVKD. The CDR3 spells CAISGQKYGYTF. CDR3 bases: TGTGCCATCAGTGGACAGAAGTATGGCTACACCTTC.

This clone was observed a few times. The chain has TRBV4-1 and TRBJ1-2; D call uncertain. V lost 0 bases and J 7 bases, leaving 15 bases between the germline ends. The CDR3 length is 15 residues. The germline gives CDR1 MGHRA, CDR2 YSYEKL. In nucleotides, the CDR3 is TGCGCCAGCAGCCAAGATTCGTGGGTCACGGGTGGCTACACCTTC. Translation: CASSQDSWVTGGYTF.

V is TRBV7-3 and J is TRBJ1-1; TRBD1 matches at 10 bases. Germline V lookup: CDR1 SGHTA, CDR2 FQGTGA. This CDR3 region has 15 residues. Unmatched junction bases numbered 7, after V lost 5 bases and J lost 4 bases. The CDR3 here is CASSVHGQGVTEAFF. The CDR3 nucleotides read TGTGCCAGCAGCGTCCATGGACAGGGGGTCACTGAAGCTTTCTTT.

V gene TRBV9 combines with J gene TRBJ2-1; 8 positions agree with TRBD2. From germline, CDR1 is SGDLS and CDR2 YYNGEE. With V trimmed by 1 base and J by 2 bases, 5 bases remained unmatched. There are 16 residues in the CDR3. The CDR3 here is CASSVMGGGTYNEQFF. The CDR3 DNA reads as TGTGCCAGCAGCGTAATGGGCGGGGGGACCTACAATGAGCAGTTCTTC. Full variable domain (rest looked up from reference TRBV9 and TRBJ2-1): DSGVTQTPKHLITATGQRVTLRCSPRSGDLSVYWYQQSLDQGLQFLIQYYNGEERAKGNILERFSAQQFPDLHSELNLSSLELGDSALYFCASSVMGGGTYNEQFFGPGTRLTVL.

The genes are TRBV6-5 and TRBJ1-1; no definite D call. The germline CDR1 and CDR2 sequences are MNHEY and SVGAGI. This CDR3 is 15 amino acids long. Trimming left V 1 base short and J 6 bases short, with 15 bases between. DNA for the CDR3: TGTGCCAGCAGTTACTGGCGGGCATCTGGGCCTGAAGCTTTCTTT. It encodes CASSYWRASGPEAFF.